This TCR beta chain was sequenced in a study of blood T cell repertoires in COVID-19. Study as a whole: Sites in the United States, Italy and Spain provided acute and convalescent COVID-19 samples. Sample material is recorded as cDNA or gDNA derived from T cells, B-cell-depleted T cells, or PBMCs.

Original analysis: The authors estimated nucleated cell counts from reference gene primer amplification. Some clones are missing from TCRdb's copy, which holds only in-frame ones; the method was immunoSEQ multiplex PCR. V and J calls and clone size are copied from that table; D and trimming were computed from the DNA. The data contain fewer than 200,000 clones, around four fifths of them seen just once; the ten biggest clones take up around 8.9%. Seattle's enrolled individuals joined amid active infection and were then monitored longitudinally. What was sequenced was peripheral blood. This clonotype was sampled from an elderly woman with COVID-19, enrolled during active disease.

CDR3: CATAQDSQGPKNIQYF. The DNA of the CDR3 is TGTGCCACCGCCCAAGACAGCCAGGGTCCCAAAAACATTCAGTACTTC. This sequence joins TRBV24-1 and TRBJ2-4, with TRBD1 as a possible D gene (5 bases). Germline V CDR1 and CDR2: KGHDR, SFDVKD. V lost 9 bases, J lost 2 bases, and 19 bases lay in between. The CDR3 has 16 residues.